Below are 28 T cell receptor beta chains sequenced from a single sample in a study of graft-versus-host responses after intestinal transplantation. Profiled with immunoSEQ multiplex PCR; TCRdb holds only in-frame clones, not every one. The sample holds about 5,000 clones, around three quarters seen once. The specimen was PBMCs, collected about 550 days after intestinal transplant. The receptor source for this set is a human patient who received an intestinal transplant, so some T cells may come from the graft donor.

The CDR3 DNA reads TGTGCCAGCAGCTTATGGGGGTTGAACACTGAAGCTTTCTTT. Translated, it gives CASSLWGLNTEAFF. The chain carries TRBV5-6 and TRBJ1-1; possible D gene TRBD1, 5 bases. This CDR3 is built from 14 residues. Germline CDR1 is SGHDT and CDR2 is YYEEEE. Trimming cost V 2 bases and J 0 bases, with 8 bases left between them.

DNA for the CDR3: TGCGCCAGCAGCCAAGAGGGCACAGGTTTTCAACCAAGCTCCTACAATGAGCAGTTCTTC. Amino acid sequence: CASSQEGTGFQPSSYNEQFF. This sequence joins TRBV4-3 and TRBJ2-1; a possible D gene is TRBD1 (5 bases). V lost 0 bases and J 0 bases, leaving 21 bases between the germline ends. The CDR3 is made up of 20 amino acids. Germline assignment: CDR1 LGHNA and CDR2 YSLEER.

The chain couples TRBV6-9 to TRBJ2-1; no firm D call. From germline, CDR1 is MNHGY and CDR2 SVAAGI. The V end was cut by 4 bases, the J end by 0 bases, with 10 bases between. The CDR3 is 15 residues long. In DNA form, the CDR3 reads TGTGCCAGCAGTTTAGACGAGAGCTCCTACAATGAGCAGTTCTTC. Translated: CASSLDESSYNEQFF.

The chain combines TRBV6-4 with TRBJ1-1; 11 bases agree with TRBD1. The germline CDR1 and CDR2 sequences are MRHNA and SNTAGT. This CDR3 contains 14 residues. The V and J ends lost 2 bases and 4 bases, in that order; junction bases with no gene match: 0. CDR3 coding DNA: TGTGCCAGCAGTGACGGACAGGGGGCCACTGAAGCTTTCTTT. Translated, it gives CASSDGQGATEAFF.

This clone was seen a single time. Mismatch with germline at one junction end may stem from a read error. The chain couples TRBV4-1 to TRBJ2-1; D might be TRBD1 (5 bases). This CDR3 has 16 residues. Germline CDR1 reads MGHRA; CDR2 reads YSYEKL. The DNA of the CDR3 is TGCGCCAGCAGTCAAGGGGCAGGTTTCACCTACAATGAGCAGTTCTTC. It is translated as CASSQGAGFTYNEQFF.

Comment on this clone: No DNA is shown, since the ends of the CDR3 on it are uncertain; the CDR3 is the one TCRdb lists. The genes are TRBV12-1 and TRBJ2-2. TRBV12-1 is listed as a pseudogene. A total of 17 residues make up the CDR3, ends included. CDR3 loop: CASSFASGALDTGELFF.

This clone appeared a few times. This chain links TRBV19 with TRBJ2-7; D gene unclear. Germline CDR1 is LNHDA and CDR2 is SQIVND (reference sequence). CDR3 length: 15 amino acids. V was cut by 5 bases and J by 2 bases, with 16 bases left in between. CDR3 in amino acids: CASSVILGYAYEQYF. CDR3 sequence (DNA): TGTGCCAGTAGTGTAATACTGGGGTACGCCTACGAGCAGTACTTC. The full variable domain, its missing parts supplied by reference TRBV19 and TRBJ2-7, is DGGITQSPKYLFRKEGQNVTLSCEQNLNHDAMYWYRQDPGQGLRLIYYSQIVNDFQKGDIAEGYSVSREKKESFPLTVTSAQKNPTAFYLCASSVILGYAYEQYFGPGTRLTVT.

V is TRBV11-3 and J is TRBJ1-1, with D possibly matching TRBD1 (5 bases). This CDR3 is 13 amino acids long. Trimming took off 5 bases at V and 6 bases at J, with 13 bases between the two ends. The germline V gene encodes CDR1 SGHNT and CDR2 YENEEA. CDR3 in DNA: TGTGCCAGCAGCCACCGACAGAGGGCTGAAGCTTTCTTT. Translating it yields CASSHRQRAEAFF.

Note on this clone: One base separates it from a far larger clone, so it is likely a read error. The chain uses TRBV27 and TRBJ1-3, with unresolved D. The germline V gene has CDR1 MNHEY and CDR2 SMNVEV (reference sequence). The CDR3 is 15 residues long. V was pared by 0 bases and J by 4 bases, with 10 bases between. DNA for the CDR3: TGTGCCAGCAGTTTATCGTGGGTGACAGGAAACACCATATATTTT. The encoded protein is CASSLSWVTGNTIYF.

The rearrangement uses TRBV27 and TRBJ2-7, with D possibly matching TRBD1 (5 bases). Germline assignment: CDR1 MNHEY and CDR2 SMNVEV (reference sequence). V lost 0 bases and J 2 bases, leaving 14 bases between the germline ends. CDR3 length: 16 residues. CDR3 loop: CASSLSAVGRAYEQYF. For the CDR3, the DNA is TGTGCCAGCAGTTTATCGGCGGTCGGCAGGGCCTACGAGCAGTACTTC.

J is TRBJ2-7 and V is TRBV21-1; the table's TRBD1 call for D was not verified on the DNA. TRBV21-1 is deemed a pseudogene. The CDR3 has 14 residues. The CDR3 loop is CASSKEGTAYEQYF. The CDR3, as DNA: TGTGCCAGCAGCAAAGAGGGGACAGCCTACGAGCAGTACTTC.

The J gene is TRBJ1-1, the V gene TRBV4-3; no reliable D call. V gave up 4 bases and J gave up 2 bases, with 8 bases separating them. Germline-derived CDR1 and CDR2 are LGHNA and YSLEER. The CDR3 contains 13 residues. The CDR3 DNA reads as TGCGCCAGCAGCCGCAGACTTAACACTGAAGCTTTCTTT. Translation gives CASSRRLNTEAFF.

The chain uses TRBV6-8 and TRBJ2-5; no clear D. Trimming removed 5 bases from V and 5 bases from J, with 15 bases in between. Germline V gene data show CDR1 as MNHGY and CDR2 as SAAAGT. The CDR3 is made up of 14 amino acids. The CDR3 coding sequence is TGTGCCAGCAGTGGGGATATTACCGCGGAGACCCAGTACTTC. It translates to CASSGDITAETQYF.

The genes are TRBV2 and TRBJ2-7, with D uncertain. In germline, CDR1 is SNHLY, CDR2 FYNNEI. The V end was cut by 4 bases, the J end by 4 bases, with 8 bases between. The CDR3 totals 12 residues. The CDR3 nucleotides read TGTGCCAGCAGTGTCGTGGGATACGAGCAGTACTTC. This gives the protein CASSVVGYEQYF.

The chain is built from TRBV29-1 and TRBJ1-5; 7 bases line up with TRBD1. The germline V gene encodes CDR1 SQVTM and CDR2 ANQGSEA. CDR3 length: 19 residues. V shed 0 bases and J 0 bases; nucleotides not matched to a gene: 14. The CDR3 sequence is CSVEDSPGQRANSNQPQHF. In DNA, the CDR3 is TGCAGCGTTGAAGATTCCCCGGGACAGCGAGCCAATAGCAATCAGCCCCAGCATTTT.

The sample holds one count of this clone. The gene calls are TRBV6-5 and TRBJ2-5, with no clear D. In germline, CDR1 is MNHEY, CDR2 SVGAGI. V lost 6 bases to trimming and J lost 0 bases, with 2 bases between them. This CDR3 has 11 residues. The CDR3 DNA follows: TGTGCCAGCAGCCACCAAGAGACCCAGTACTTC. It yields the protein CASSHQETQYF.

In its sample, this clone was seen a few times. The chain has TRBV6-4 and TRBJ2-1; 7 nucleotides agree with TRBD2. J lost 3 bases, V lost 2 bases, and 1 base had no gene match. The CDR3 length is 14 residues. Germline CDR1 and CDR2: MRHNA and SNTAGT. Here the CDR3 DNA reads TGTGCCAGCAGTGACGGGGGGGGCTACAATGAGCAGTTCTTC. Amino acid sequence: CASSDGGGYNEQFF.

CDR3 DNA sequence: TGTGCCAGCAGCGTATTGGGACTCGACTACAATGAGCAGTTCTTC. Encoded protein: CASSVLGLDYNEQFF. The chain couples TRBV9 to TRBJ2-1; the D gene is possibly TRBD2 (6 bases). V lost 1 base, J lost 3 bases, and 11 bases lay in between. This CDR3 is built from 15 residues. Germline V gene data show CDR1 as SGDLS and CDR2 as YYNGEE.

The CDR3 is CASSLVGDRVYGYTF. The DNA for the CDR3 is TGTGCCAGCAGCTTGGTAGGGGACAGGGTCTATGGCTACACCTTC. The rearrangement joins TRBV5-6 to TRBJ1-2, with 9 bases identical to TRBD1. After removal of 0 bases from V and 4 bases from J, the junction contained 4 bases not matched to a gene. The CDR3 totals 15 residues. The germline CDR1 and CDR2 sequences are SGHDT and YYEEEE.

This clone was counted only a few times. A far larger clone is off by one base, so a read error is likely. Other DNA sequences in this specimen translate into the identical CDR3. The gene calls are TRBV7-8 and TRBJ1-4; tentative D call: TRBD1 (5 bases). Germline CDR1 SGHVS, CDR2 FQNEAQ. The CDR3 extends over 17 amino acids. CDR3 region: CASSLLGLGPANEKLFF. Here the CDR3 DNA reads TGTGCGAGCAGCCTCCTGGGGTTGGGGCCGGCTAATGAAAAACTGTTTTTT.

J is TRBJ2-7 and V is TRBV16; D may correspond to TRBD1 or TRBD2 (6 bases each). The CDR3 sequence is 15 residues long. Germline V gene data show CDR1 as KGHSY and CDR2 as FQNENV. The V gene lost 4 bases and the J gene lost 3 bases, with 16 bases spanning the gap. Here the CDR3 DNA reads TGTGCCAGCAGCCGGACAGCCACTAGCCTCTACGAGCAGTACTTC. This translates into CASSRTATSLYEQYF.

A remark on this clone: At the DNA level, this CDR3 is encoded by other sequences in the same sample as well. V usage is TRBV4-3 and J usage is TRBJ2-7, with 11 positions matching TRBD2. The V gene's germline CDR1 is LGHNA and CDR2 YSLEER. This CDR3 has 16 amino acids. J was trimmed by 7 bases and V by 0 bases; bases with no gene match: 8. CDR3 bases: TGCGCCAGCAGCCAAGATAGTCTAGCGGGGGGTCGGGAGCAGTACTTC. It yields the protein CASSQDSLAGGREQYF.

The chain links TRBV2 to TRBJ1-4; the D gene is possibly TRBD1 (5 bases). The CDR3 has 17 amino acids. The germline V and J ends were trimmed by 6 bases and 3 bases, with 20 bases remaining between them. CDR1 and CDR2 (germline): SNHLY, FYNNEI. The CDR3 coding sequence is TGTGCCAGCAGCCTCCTGGGGTTGGGGCCGGCTAATGAAAAACTGTTTTTT. Protein sequence: CASSLLGLGPANEKLFF.

This chain connects TRBV6-5 to TRBJ2-5; D call uncertain. The germline V and J ends were trimmed by 2 bases and 2 bases, with 9 bases remaining between them. The CDR3 is made up of 14 amino acids. From germline, CDR1 is MNHEY and CDR2 SVGAGI. The CDR3 loop reads CASSYNPRQETQYF. The CDR3 DNA is TGTGCCAGCAGTTACAACCCCCGGCAAGAGACCCAGTACTTC.

This clone has just a few counts. The V call is TRBV4-2, the J call TRBJ1-1; the D is unclear. The ends were cut back, 0 bases at V and 4 bases at J, with 9 bases in the middle. Germline loops: CDR1 LGHNA, CDR2 YNFKEQ. The CDR3 spans 14 residues. In nucleotides, the CDR3 is TGTGCCAGCAGCCAAGAGAGTGGTGGCACTGAAGCTTTCTTT. Protein: CASSQESGGTEAFF.

The gene calls are TRBV18 and TRBJ2-7, with D maybe TRBD2 (6 bases). Trimming shortened V by 1 base and J by 3 bases, and 10 bases separated the two germline ends. This CDR3 contains 14 residues. Per the germline V gene, CDR1 is KGHSH and CDR2 is LQKENI. The CDR3 bases are TGTGCCAGCTCACCACGGGGGGTGAACTACGAGCAGTACTTC. This gives the protein CASSPRGVNYEQYF.

J is TRBJ1-4 and V is TRBV4-2; D unclear. The CDR3 is 17 amino acids. Germline V gene lookup returns CDR1 LGHNA and CDR2 YNFKEQ. V was shortened by 0 bases and J by 8 bases, with 19 bases between the two germline ends. CDR3 nucleotide sequence: TGTGCCAGCAGCCAAGATGGGCCCATGGTGGGTGGGGAAAAACTGTTTTTT. This codes for CASSQDGPMVGGEKLFF.

This clone was observed a single time. The rearrangement links TRBV12-5 to TRBJ1-3; 9 positions match TRBD1. V dropped 3 bases and J dropped 0; count of bases not matched to a gene: 6. Germline assignment: CDR1 LGHNT and CDR2 FRNRAP. The length of the CDR3 is 17 residues. CDR3: CASGFRDRVSSGNTIYF. The CDR3 DNA follows: TGTGCTAGTGGTTTCCGGGACAGGGTTAGCTCTGGAAACACCATATATTTT.